These 8 T cell receptor beta chains share one sample of origin, sequenced in a study of human T cells and chemical hapten exposure. MiXCR, applied by TCRdb to the RACE reads, yields one record per CDR3 protein. The data hold fewer than 130,000 distinct CDR3 sequences, with approximately 10% observed a single time. The time point: patch test 1, 2 weeks after DPC sensitization. Sample treatment: therapeutic diphenylcyclopropenone sensitization with weekly scalp DPC. This material consisted of whole blood, taken in connection with sensitization to the hapten diphenylcyclopropenone (DPC). Receptors were obtained from a woman between 40 and 50 years old with alopecia areata. Some clones in this sample may be carry-over from other donors' samples.

This clonotype was found many times. The rearrangement joins TRBV6-2 or TRBV6-3 to TRBJ1-3; D may be TRBD1 (5 bases). Germline values: CDR1 MNHEY, CDR2 SVGEGT. The CDR3 has 16 amino acids. V lost 6 bases, J lost 0 bases, and 15 bases lay in between. The CDR3 DNA reads TGTGCCAGCAGAACAGGAGGAACGATCTCTGGAAACACCATATATTTT. Protein product: CASRTGGTISGNTIYF.

In the case of this clonotype: A much larger clone differs from this one at a single base, so this may be a read error. This CDR3 fails to terminate in the conserved phenylalanine or tryptophan, so it likely reflects a read error. The chain combines TRBV19 with TRBJ2-7, with 9 nucleotides matching TRBD2. CDR1 LNHDA and CDR2 SQIVND come from the germline V gene (reference sequence). The CDR3 is 16 amino acids. J gave up 0 bases and V 5 bases, and 8 bases lay outside the gene matches. The DNA for the CDR3 is TGTGCCAGTAGTCAAACCCCTAGCGGGGCCTCCTACGAGCAGTACTTA. Translating gives CASSQTPSGASYEQYL.

This clonotype was seen at least ten times. The J gene is TRBJ2-7, the V gene TRBV7-9; TRBD2 is a possible D gene (6 bases). This CDR3 contains 15 residues. Trimming took off 6 bases at V and 4 bases at J, with 19 bases between the two ends. Germline V gives CDR1 SEHNR, CDR2 FQNEAQ (reference sequence). The DNA for the CDR3 is TGTGCCAGCAGGTGGGGGATGTGGAGGGGTTACGAGCAGTACTTC. As protein: CASRWGMWRGYEQYF.

This clonotype was detected once. This may be a read error: a much more frequent sequence differs by one nucleotide. The chain employs TRBV6-6 and TRBJ2-1, with 7 bases identical to TRBD1. Germline V gene lookup returns CDR1 MNHNY and CDR2 SVGAGI (reference sequence). The CDR3 sequence is 15 residues long. For the CDR3, the DNA is TGTGCCAGCAGCTACACAGGGGCCGGCTACAATGAGCAGATCTTC. Amino acid sequence: CASSYTGAGYNEQIF.

To note about this clonotype: A much larger clone lies a single base off, so this may be a read error. The rearrangement joins TRBV9 to TRBJ1-2; D possibly corresponds to TRBD1 (5 bases). Germline CDR1 reads SGDLS; CDR2 reads YYNGEE. This CDR3 comprises 17 residues. The CDR3 is CASSVFGTGDASYGHTF. CDR3 sequence (DNA): TGTGCCAGCAGCGTATTTGGTACGGGGGACGCAAGCTATGGCCACACCTTC.

Only a few counts were recorded for this clonotype. CDR3 coding DNA: TGCGCCAGCAGCCAAGATCACAGCAATGAGCAGTTCTTC. Its protein product is CASSQDHSNEQFF. The rearrangement links TRBV4-1 to TRBJ2-1; D not resolved. Trimming shortened V by 0 bases and J by 6 bases, and 6 bases separated the two germline ends. CDR1 MGHRA and CDR2 YSYEKL come from the germline V gene. The CDR3 runs 13 residues.

This clonotype was counted at least ten times. The V gene is TRBV29-1, the J gene TRBJ2-1; TRBD1 matches 8 bases. The CDR3 sequence is 15 residues long. The V gene end was trimmed by 7 bases and the J gene end by 5 bases; junction bases not matched to a gene: 13. Germline CDR1 is SQVTM and CDR2 is ANQGSEA. The DNA of the CDR3 is TGCAGCGCCTCCAGGGGGCTTCTTTTAGACAATGAGCAGTTCTTC. It codes for CSASRGLLLDNEQFF.

A remark on this clonotype: At one end the junction does not follow the germline gene, possibly because of a read error. The chain joins TRBV27 to TRBJ1-5; D gene uncertain. This CDR3 region has 11 residues. The germline CDR1 and CDR2 sequences are MNHEY and SMNVEV (reference sequence). The DNA of the CDR3 is TGTGCCAGCAGCCAGAATCAGCTCCAGCATTTT. This translates into CASSQNQLQHF.